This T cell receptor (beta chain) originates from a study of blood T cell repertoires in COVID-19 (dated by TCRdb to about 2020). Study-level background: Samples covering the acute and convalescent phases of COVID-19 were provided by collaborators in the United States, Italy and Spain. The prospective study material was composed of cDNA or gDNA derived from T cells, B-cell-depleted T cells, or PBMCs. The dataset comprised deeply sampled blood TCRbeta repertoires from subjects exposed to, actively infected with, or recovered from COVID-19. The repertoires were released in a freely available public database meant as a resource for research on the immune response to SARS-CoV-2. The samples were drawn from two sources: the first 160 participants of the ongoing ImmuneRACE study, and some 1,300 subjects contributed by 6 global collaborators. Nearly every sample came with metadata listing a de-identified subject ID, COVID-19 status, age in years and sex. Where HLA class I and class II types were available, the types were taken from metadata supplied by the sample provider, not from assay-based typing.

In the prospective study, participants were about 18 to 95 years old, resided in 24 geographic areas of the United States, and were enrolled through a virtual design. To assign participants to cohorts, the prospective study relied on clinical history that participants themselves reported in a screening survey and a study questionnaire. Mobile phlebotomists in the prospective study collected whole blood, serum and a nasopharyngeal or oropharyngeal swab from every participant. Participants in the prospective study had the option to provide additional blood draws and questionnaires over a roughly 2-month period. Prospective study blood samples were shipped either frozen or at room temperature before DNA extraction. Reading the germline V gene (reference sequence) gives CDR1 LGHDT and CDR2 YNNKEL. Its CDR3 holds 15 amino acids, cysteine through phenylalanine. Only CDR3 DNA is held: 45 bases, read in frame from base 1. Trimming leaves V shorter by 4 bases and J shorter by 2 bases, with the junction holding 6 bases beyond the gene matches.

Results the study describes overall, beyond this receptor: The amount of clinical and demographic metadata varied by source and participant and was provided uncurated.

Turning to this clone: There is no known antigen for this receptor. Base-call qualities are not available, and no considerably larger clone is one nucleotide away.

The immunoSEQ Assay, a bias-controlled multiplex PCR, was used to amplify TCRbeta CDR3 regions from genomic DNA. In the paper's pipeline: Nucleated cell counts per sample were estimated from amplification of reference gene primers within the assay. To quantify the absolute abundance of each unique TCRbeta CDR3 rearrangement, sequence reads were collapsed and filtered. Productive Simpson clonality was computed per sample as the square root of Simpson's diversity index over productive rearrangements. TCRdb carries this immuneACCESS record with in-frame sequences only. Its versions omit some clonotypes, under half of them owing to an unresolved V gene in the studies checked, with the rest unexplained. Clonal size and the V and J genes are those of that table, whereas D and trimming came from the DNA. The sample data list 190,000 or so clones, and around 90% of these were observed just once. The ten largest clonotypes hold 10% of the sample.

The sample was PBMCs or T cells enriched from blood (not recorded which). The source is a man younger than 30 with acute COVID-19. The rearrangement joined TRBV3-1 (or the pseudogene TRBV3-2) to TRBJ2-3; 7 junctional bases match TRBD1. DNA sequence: TGTGCCAGCAGCCCTCGTGGGACAGTCACAGATACGCAGTATTTT. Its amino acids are CASSPRGTVTDTQYF.